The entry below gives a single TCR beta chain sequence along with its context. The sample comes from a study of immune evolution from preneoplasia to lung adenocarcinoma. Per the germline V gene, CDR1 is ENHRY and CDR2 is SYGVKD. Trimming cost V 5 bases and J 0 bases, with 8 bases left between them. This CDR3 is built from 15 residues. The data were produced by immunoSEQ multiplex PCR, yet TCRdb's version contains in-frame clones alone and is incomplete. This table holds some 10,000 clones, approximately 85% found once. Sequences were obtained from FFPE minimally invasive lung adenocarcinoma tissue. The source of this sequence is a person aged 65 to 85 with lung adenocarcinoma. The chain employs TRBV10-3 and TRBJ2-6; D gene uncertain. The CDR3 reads CAISSFSSGANVLTF. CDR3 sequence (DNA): TGTGCCATCAGTTCCTTCAGCTCTGGGGCCAACGTCCTGACTTTC.